This T cell receptor (beta chain) appears in the sequencing data of a study of blood T cell repertoires in COVID-19. At the level of the study: Samples came from the United States, Italy and Spain, spanning acute and convalescent COVID-19. PBMCs, B-cell-depleted T cells, or T cells were the source of the cDNA or gDNA that made up the material.

Authors' processing steps: Reference gene primer amplification gave nucleated cell count estimates. The assay was immunoSEQ multiplex PCR, and TCRdb's table has in-frame clones only and misses some. V, J and clone size reflect that table, while D and trimming were determined from the DNA. This table holds approximately 240,000 clones, roughly 84% found once. This clone appeared a few times. V lost 6 bases to trimming and J lost 5 bases; unmatched junction nucleotides: 18. The CDR3 sequence is 18 residues long. The germline V gene encodes CDR1 MNHEY and CDR2 SVGEGT. The chain joins TRBV6-2 or TRBV6-3 to TRBJ2-5; TRBD2 agrees at 10 bases. The specimen sequenced was peripheral blood. The sequence came from a woman in her sixties with acute or convalescent COVID-19. Here the CDR3 reads CASSSKGLAGVIRETQYF. The CDR3, as DNA: TGTGCCAGCAGCTCCAAGGGGCTAGCGGGGGTCATTCGGGAGACCCAGTACTTC.